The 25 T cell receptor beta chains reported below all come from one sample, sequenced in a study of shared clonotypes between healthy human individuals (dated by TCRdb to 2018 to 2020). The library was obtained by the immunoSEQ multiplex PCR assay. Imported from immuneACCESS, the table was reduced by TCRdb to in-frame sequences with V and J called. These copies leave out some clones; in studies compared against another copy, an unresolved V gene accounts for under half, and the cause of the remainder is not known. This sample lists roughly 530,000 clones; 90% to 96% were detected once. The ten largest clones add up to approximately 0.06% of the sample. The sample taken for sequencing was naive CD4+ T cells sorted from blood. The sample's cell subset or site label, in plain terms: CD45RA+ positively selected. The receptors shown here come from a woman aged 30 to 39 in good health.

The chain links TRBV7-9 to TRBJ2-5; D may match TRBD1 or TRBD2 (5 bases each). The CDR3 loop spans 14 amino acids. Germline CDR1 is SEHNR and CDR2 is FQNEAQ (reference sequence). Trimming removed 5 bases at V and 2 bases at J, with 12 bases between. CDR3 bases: TGTGCCAGCAGCCACGGGACCAAGCAAGAGACCCAGTACTTC. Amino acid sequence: CASSHGTKQETQYF.

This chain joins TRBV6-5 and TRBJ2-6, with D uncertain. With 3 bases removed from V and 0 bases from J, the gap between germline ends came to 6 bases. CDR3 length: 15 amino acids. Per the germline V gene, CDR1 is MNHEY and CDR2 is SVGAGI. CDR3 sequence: CASSYRRSGANVLTF. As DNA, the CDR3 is TGTGCCAGCAGTTATCGGCGCTCTGGGGCCAACGTCCTGACTTTC.

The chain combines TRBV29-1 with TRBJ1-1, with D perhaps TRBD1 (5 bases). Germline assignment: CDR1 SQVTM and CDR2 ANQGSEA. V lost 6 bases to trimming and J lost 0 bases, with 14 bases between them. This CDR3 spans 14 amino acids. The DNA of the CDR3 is TGCAGCGTAGAACCGACAGCCTTGAACACTGAAGCTTTCTTT. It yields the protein CSVEPTALNTEAFF.

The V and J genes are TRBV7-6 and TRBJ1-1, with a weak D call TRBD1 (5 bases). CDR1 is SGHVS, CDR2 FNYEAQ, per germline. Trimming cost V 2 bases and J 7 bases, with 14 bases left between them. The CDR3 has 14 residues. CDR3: CASSLTPDSYEAFF. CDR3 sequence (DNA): TGTGCCAGCAGCTTAACTCCCGACAGCTATGAAGCTTTCTTT.

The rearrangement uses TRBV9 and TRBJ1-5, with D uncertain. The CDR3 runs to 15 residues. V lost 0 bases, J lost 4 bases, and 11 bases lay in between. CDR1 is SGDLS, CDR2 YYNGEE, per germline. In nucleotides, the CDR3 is TGTGCCAGCAGCGTAGCCCCGGGCCGTAATCAGCCCCAGCATTTT. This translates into CASSVAPGRNQPQHF.

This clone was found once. The CDR3 DNA sequence: TGTGCCAGCAGTATGACCCGGATGGGACAGGGTGTCGCTGAAGCTTTCTTT. Translating it yields CASSMTRMGQGVAEAFF. V gene TRBV27 combines with J gene TRBJ1-1; 9 bases are shared with TRBD1. This CDR3 contains 17 residues. Germline CDR1 is MNHEY and CDR2 is SMNVEV (reference sequence). The trim removed 5 bases at V and 6 bases at J, leaving 16 bases unmatched.

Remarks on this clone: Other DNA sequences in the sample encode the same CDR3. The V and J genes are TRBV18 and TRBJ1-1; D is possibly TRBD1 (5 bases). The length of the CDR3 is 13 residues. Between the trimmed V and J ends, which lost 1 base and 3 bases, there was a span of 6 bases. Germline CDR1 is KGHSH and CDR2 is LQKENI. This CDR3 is CASSPQGDTEAFF. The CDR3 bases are TGTGCCAGCTCACCACAAGGGGACACTGAAGCTTTCTTT.

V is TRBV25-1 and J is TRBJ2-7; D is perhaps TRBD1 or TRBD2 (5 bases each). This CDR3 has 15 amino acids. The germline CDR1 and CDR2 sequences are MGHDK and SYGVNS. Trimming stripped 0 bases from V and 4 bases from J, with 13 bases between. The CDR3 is CASSEYGGSGYEQYF. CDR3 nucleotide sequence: TGTGCCAGCAGTGAATATGGGGGAAGTGGATACGAGCAGTACTTC.

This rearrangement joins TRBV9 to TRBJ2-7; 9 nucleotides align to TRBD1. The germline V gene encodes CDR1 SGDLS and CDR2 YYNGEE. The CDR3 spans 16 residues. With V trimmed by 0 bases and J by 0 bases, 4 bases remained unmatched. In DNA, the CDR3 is TGTGCCAGCAGCGTAGCGGGACAGGGTGACTCCTACGAGCAGTACTTC. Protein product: CASSVAGQGDSYEQYF.

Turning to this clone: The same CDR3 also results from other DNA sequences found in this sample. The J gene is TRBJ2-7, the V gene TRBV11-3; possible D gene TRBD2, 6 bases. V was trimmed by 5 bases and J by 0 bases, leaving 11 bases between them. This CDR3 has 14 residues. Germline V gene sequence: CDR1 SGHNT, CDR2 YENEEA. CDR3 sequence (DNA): TGTGCCAGCAGCCGCGGGGACGGCTCCTACGAGCAGTACTTC. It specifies CASSRGDGSYEQYF.

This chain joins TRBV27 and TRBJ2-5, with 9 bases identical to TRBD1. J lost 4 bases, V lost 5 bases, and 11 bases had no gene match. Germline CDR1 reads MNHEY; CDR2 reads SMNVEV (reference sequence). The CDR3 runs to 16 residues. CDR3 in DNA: TGTGCCAGCAGTCATTACAGGGGGCAATTGGGAGAGACCCAGTACTTC. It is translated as CASSHYRGQLGETQYF.

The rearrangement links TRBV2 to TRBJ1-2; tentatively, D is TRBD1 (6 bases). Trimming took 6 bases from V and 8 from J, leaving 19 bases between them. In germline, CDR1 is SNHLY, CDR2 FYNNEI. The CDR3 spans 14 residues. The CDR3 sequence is CASRGASREVGYTF. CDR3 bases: TGTGCCAGCAGGGGGGCCTCTAGGGAGGTCGGCTACACCTTC.

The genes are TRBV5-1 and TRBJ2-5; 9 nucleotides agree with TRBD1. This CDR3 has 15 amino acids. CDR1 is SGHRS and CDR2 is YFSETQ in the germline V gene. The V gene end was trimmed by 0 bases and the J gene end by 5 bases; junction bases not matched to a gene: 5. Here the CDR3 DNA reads TGCGCCAGCAGCTTGGCGGGGACAGGGAAGGAGACCCAGTACTTC. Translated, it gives CASSLAGTGKETQYF.

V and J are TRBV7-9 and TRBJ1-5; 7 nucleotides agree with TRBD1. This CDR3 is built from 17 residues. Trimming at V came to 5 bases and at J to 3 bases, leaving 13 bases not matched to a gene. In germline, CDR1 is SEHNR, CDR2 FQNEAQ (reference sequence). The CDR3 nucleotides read TGTGCCAGCAGCCCGGGAGGACAGGTACCCGCCAATCAGCCCCAGCATTTT. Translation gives CASSPGGQVPANQPQHF.

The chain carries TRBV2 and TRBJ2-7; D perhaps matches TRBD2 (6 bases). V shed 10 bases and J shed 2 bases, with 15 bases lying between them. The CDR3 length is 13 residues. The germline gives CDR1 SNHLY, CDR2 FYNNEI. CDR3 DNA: TGTGCCAATAAAGAGGAGGGACCCTACGAGCAGTACTTC. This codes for CANKEEGPYEQYF. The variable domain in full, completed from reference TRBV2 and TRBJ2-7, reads EPEVTQTPSHQVTQMGQEVILRCVPISNHLYFYWYRQILGQKVEFLVSFYNNEISEKSEIFDDQFSVERPDGSNFTLKIRSTKLEDSAMYFCANKEEGPYEQYFGPGTRLTVT.

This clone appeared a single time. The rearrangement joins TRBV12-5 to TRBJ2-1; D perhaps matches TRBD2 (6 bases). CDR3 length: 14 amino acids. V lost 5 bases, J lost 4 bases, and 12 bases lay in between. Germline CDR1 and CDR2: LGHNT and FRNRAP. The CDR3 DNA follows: TGTGCTAGTGGTCTTGATGGACTATACAATGAGCAGTTCTTC. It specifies CASGLDGLYNEQFF.

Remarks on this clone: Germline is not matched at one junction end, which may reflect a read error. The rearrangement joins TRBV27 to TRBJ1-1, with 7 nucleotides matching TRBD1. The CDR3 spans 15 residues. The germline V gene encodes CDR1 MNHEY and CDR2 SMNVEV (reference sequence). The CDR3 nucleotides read TGTGCCAGCAGGTTATCCGGGACAGTGAACACTGAAGCTTTCTTT. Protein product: CASRLSGTVNTEAFF.

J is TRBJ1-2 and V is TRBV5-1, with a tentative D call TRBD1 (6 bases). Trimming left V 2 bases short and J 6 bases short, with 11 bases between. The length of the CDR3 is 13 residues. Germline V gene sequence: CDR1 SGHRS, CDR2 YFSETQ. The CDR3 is CASSFLTGHGYTF. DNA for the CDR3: TGCGCCAGCAGCTTCCTGACAGGACATGGCTACACCTTC.

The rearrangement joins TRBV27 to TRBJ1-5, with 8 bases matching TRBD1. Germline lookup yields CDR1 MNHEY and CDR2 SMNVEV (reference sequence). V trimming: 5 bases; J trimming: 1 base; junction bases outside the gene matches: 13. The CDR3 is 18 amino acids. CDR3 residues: CASSSRGRGLKSNQPQHF. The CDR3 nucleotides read TGTGCCAGCAGTAGCAGGGGGCGGGGGTTGAAAAGCAATCAGCCCCAGCATTTT.

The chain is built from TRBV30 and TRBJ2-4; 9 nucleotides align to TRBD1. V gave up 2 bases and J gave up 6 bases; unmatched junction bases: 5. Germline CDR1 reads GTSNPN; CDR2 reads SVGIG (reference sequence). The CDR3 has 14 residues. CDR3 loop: CAWSLGTGINIQYF. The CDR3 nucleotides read TGTGCCTGGAGTTTGGGGACAGGGATAAACATTCAGTACTTC.

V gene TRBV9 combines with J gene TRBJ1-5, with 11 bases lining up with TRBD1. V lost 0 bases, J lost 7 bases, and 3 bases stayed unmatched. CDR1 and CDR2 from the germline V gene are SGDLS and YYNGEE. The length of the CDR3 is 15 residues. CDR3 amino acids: CASSVGDRGKQPQHF. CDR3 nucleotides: TGTGCCAGCAGCGTAGGGGACAGGGGGAAGCAGCCCCAGCATTTT.

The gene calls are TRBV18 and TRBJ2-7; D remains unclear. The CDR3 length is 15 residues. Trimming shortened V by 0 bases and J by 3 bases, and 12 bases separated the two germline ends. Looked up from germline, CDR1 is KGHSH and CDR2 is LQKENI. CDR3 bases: TGTGCCAGCTCACCACCTGGAGAGTCTGGCTACGAGCAGTACTTC. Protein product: CASSPPGESGYEQYF.

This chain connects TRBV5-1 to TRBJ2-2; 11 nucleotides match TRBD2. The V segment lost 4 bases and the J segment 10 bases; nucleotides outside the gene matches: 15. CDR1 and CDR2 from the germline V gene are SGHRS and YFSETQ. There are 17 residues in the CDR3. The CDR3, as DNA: TGCGCCAGCAGCGGGTATACTAGCGGGAGAGGTCTCGAGGAGCTGTTTTTT. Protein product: CASSGYTSGRGLEELFF. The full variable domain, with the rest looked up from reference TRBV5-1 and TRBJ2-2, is KAGVTQTPRYLIKTRGQQVTLSCSPISGHRSVSWYQQTPGQGLQFLFEYFSETQRNKGNFPGRFSGRQFSNSRSEMNVSTLELGDSALYLCASSGYTSGRGLEELFFGEGSRLTVL.

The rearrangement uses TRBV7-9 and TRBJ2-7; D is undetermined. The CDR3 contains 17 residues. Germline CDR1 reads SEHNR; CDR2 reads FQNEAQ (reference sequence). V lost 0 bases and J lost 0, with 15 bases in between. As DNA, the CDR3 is TGTGCCAGCAGCTTAGCCCTAGTGGTTCTGGGCTCCTACGAGCAGTACTTC. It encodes CASSLALVVLGSYEQYF.

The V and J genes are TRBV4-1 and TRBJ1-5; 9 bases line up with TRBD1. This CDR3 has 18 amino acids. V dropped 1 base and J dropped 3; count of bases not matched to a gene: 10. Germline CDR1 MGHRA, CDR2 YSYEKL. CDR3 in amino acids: CASSQVPRGTGYNQPQHF. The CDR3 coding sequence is TGCGCCAGCAGCCAAGTTCCCCGTGGGACAGGGTACAATCAGCCCCAGCATTTT.